This record looks at one T cell receptor (beta chain) sequence and its context. Its cognate antigen is unknown. These data are taken from a study of CD4+ T cells in melanoma. The length of the CDR3 is 16 residues. The germline V gene encodes CDR1 LNHDA and CDR2 SQIVND (reference sequence). V dropped 1 base and J dropped 4 bases, with 13 bases sitting between them. Here immunoSEQ multiplex PCR was the method, and the copy in TCRdb shows in-frame clones only, minus some. The sample includes 55,000 or so clones, nearly 70% seen only once; the top ten take around 4.8%. Findings and limits, study-wide: A reported correlation linked neoantigen-specific CD4+ T cells to CD8+, macrophage and B cell function.

The sequencing input was tumor tissue. The chain joins TRBV19 to TRBJ2-2; D could derive from TRBD1 or TRBD2 (7 bases each). This receptor was taken from a human donor with melanoma. The chain's CDR3 is CASSIATGRVTGELFF. In nucleotides, the CDR3 is TGTGCCAGTAGTATAGCGACAGGGAGGGTCACCGGGGAGCTGTTTTTT.